This T cell receptor (beta chain) was identified in a study of cytomegalovirus exposure and HLA in healthy donors. Study context: Of 350 to 400 genotyped donors, 81% grouped in the Caucasian-associated ancestry cluster.

This CDR3 region has 16 residues. Germline V CDR1 and CDR2: SGHRS, YFSETQ. The ends lost 0 bases at V and 4 bases at J; junction bases unmatched: 4. Study findings and constraints: In a later analysis, a genetic analysis reported fewer productive-TCR N-insertions in an Asian-associated ancestry cluster than the cohort average. The listing of approximately 160 TCR beta chains classed them as cytomegalovirus-associated. Immune exposure was documented only through CMV serostatus.

Of note for this clone: The antigen remains undetermined.

It was with 60 Vbeta and 13 Jbeta primers that the PCR ran. This table comes from immunoSEQ multiplex PCR, and its TCRdb copy is limited to in-frame clones, with some not included. Among about 180,000 clones listed, over 80% were seen once. What was sequenced was PBMCs. The rearrangement joins TRBV5-1 to TRBJ1-2, with 12 nucleotides matching TRBD1. The sequence was obtained from a girl aged 10 to 17 in good health and CMV-seropositive. The CDR3 loop is CASSLGDRGQGYGYTF. The CDR3 coding sequence is TGCGCCAGCAGCTTGGGGGACAGGGGGCAAGGCTATGGCTACACCTTC. The full variable domain, rest sourced from reference TRBV5-1 and TRBJ1-2, is KAGVTQTPRYLIKTRGQQVTLSCSPISGHRSVSWYQQTPGQGLQFLFEYFSETQRNKGNFPGRFSGRQFSNSRSEMNVSTLELGDSALYLCASSLGDRGQGYGYTFGSGTRLTVV.